Presented here are 9 T cell receptor beta chains from one specimen sequenced in a study of shared clonotypes between healthy human individuals. Sequenced by immunoSEQ multiplex PCR; TCRdb stores in-frame clones only, minus some. The repertoire holds approximately 2,300,000 clones, about 90% seen once, with about 0.36% in the top ten. Sequencing was performed on naive CD4+ T cells from PBMCs. Specified subset: CD45RA+ positively selected. These receptors all come from a man between 18 and 35 years old in good health. Some clones in this sample may be carry-over from other donors' samples.

The V gene is TRBV4-1, the J gene TRBJ2-7; D call uncertain. V was trimmed by 8 bases and J by 0 bases, leaving 11 bases between them. Germline-derived CDR1 and CDR2 are MGHRA and YSYEKL. The CDR3 contains 13 residues. The CDR3 nucleotides read TGCGCCAGCGCAACGGACGGCTCCTACGAGCAGTACTTC. Amino acid sequence: CASATDGSYEQYF.

The sample holds one count of this clone. The CDR3 protein is CASSFTNYGEQYF. The CDR3 bases are TGTGCCAGCAGTTTTACGAACTACGGCGAGCAGTACTTC. The gene calls are TRBV11-2 and TRBJ2-7; no reliable D call. The CDR3 covers 13 residues. Germline assignment: CDR1 SGHAT and CDR2 FQNNGV. Between the trimmed V and J ends, which lost 6 bases and 6 bases, there was a span of 15 bases. Full variable domain (outside the CDR3, taken from reference TRBV11-2 and TRBJ2-7): EAGVAQSPRYKIIEKRQSVAFWCNPISGHATLYWYQQILGQGPKLLIQFQNNGVVDDSQLPKDRFSAERLKGVDSTLKIQPAKLEDSAVYLCASSFTNYGEQYFGPGTRLTVT.

The V call is TRBV28, the J call TRBJ2-7; possible D gene TRBD1, 6 bases. Germline V gene lookup returns CDR1 MDHEN and CDR2 SYDVKM. The CDR3 is 13 residues long. With 4 bases removed from V and 6 bases from J, the gap between germline ends came to 13 bases. DNA for the CDR3: TGTGCCAGCAGTTATGCAGGGGCGGTCGAGCAGTACTTC. Amino acid sequence: CASSYAGAVEQYF.

V usage is TRBV6-1 and J usage is TRBJ2-7; weak D call: TRBD1 (6 bases). V dropped 1 base and J dropped 3 bases, with 7 bases sitting between them. This CDR3 has 13 amino acids. Germline-derived CDR1 and CDR2 are MNHNS and SASEGT. The CDR3 loop reads CASSEGQDYEQYF. The DNA for the CDR3 is TGTGCCAGCAGTGAAGGACAGGACTACGAGCAGTACTTC.

The genes are TRBV4-2 and TRBJ2-7; TRBD2 aligns across 8 bases. Germline CDR1 is LGHNA and CDR2 is YNFKEQ. The V segment lost 1 base and the J segment 2 bases; nucleotides outside the gene matches: 7. This CDR3 spans 16 amino acids. The CDR3 loop reads CASSQVVAGPTYEQYF. DNA for the CDR3: TGTGCCAGCAGCCAAGTGGTAGCGGGGCCGACCTACGAGCAGTACTTC.

There are a few counts of this clone. The chain couples TRBV7-9 to TRBJ1-5; the D is unclear. CDR3 size: 14 residues. Germline CDR1 and CDR2: SEHNR and FQNEAQ (reference sequence). The V and J ends lost 1 base and 7 bases respectively, with 11 bases between them. The CDR3 reads CASSLGSVGQPQHF. The CDR3 nucleotides read TGTGCCAGCAGCTTAGGGTCCGTGGGGCAGCCCCAGCATTTT.

Details on this clone: One junction end does not reproduce the germline sequence, and a read error may be involved. The rearrangement joins TRBV2 to TRBJ2-2; perhaps TRBD2 as D (6 bases). The germline V gene encodes CDR1 SNHLY and CDR2 FYNNEI. The CDR3 spans 13 residues. This CDR3 is CASREAGTGELFF. The CDR3, as DNA: TGTGCCAGCAGGGAAGCGGGCACCGGGGAGCTGTTTTTT.

The V call is TRBV9, the J call TRBJ1-3; the D gene is possibly TRBD1 (5 bases). Trimming shortened V by 1 base and J by 3 bases, and 14 bases separated the two germline ends. Germline CDR1 reads SGDLS; CDR2 reads YYNGEE. The CDR3 spans 16 residues. The CDR3: CASSVTGQGVGNTIYF. Written as DNA, the CDR3 is TGTGCCAGCAGCGTAACGGGTCAGGGAGTTGGAAACACCATATATTTT.

This rearrangement joins TRBV10-3 to TRBJ2-3; 7 bases are shared with TRBD2. V lost 8 bases to trimming and J lost 6 bases; unmatched junction nucleotides: 11. The CDR3 has 14 amino acids. Per the germline V gene, CDR1 is ENHRY and CDR2 is SYGVKD. Here the CDR3 DNA reads TGTGCCATCCGAGAGGGTCGGGAGGCGGATACGCAGTATTTT. Translating gives CAIREGREADTQYF.